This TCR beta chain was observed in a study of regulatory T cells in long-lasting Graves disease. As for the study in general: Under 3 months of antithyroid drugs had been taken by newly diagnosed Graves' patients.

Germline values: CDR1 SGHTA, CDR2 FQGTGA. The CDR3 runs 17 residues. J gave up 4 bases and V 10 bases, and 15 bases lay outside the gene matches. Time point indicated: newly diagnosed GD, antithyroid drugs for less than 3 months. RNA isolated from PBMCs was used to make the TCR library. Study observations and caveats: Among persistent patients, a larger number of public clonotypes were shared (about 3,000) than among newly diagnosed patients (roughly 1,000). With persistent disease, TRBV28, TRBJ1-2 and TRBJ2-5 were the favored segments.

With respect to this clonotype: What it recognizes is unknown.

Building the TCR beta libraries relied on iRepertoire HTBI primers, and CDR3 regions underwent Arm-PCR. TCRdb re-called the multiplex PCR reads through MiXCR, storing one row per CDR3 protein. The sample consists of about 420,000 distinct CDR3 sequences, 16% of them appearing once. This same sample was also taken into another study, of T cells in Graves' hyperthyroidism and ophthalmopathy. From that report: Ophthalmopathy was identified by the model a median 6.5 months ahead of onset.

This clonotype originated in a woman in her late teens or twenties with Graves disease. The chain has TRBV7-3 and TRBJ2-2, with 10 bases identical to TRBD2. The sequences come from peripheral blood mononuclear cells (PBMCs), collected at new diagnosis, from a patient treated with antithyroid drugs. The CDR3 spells CATSDSLLAGATGELFF. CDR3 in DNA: TGTGCCACCAGTGATTCACTCCTAGCGGGAGCCACCGGGGAGCTGTTTTTT.